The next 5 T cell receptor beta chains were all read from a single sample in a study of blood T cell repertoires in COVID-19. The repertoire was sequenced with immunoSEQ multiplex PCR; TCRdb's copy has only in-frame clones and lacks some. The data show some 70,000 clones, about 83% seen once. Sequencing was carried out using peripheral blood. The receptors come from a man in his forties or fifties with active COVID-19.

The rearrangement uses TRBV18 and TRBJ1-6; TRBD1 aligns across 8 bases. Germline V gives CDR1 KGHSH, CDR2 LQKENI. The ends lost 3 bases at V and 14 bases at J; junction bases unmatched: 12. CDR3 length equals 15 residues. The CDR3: CASSPSRQGLGALHF. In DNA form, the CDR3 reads TGTGCCAGCTCACCGAGTCGACAGGGGCTGGGGGCCCTCCACTTT.

As DNA, the CDR3 is TGCGCCAGCAGGCAGGACAGGGGGGAGTCTGGCTACACCTTC. Its protein is CASRQDRGESGYTF. This chain connects TRBV5-1 to TRBJ1-2, with TRBD1 matching 10 bases. V dropped 5 bases and J dropped 7; count of bases not matched to a gene: 8. CDR3 length: 14 residues. Germline V gene lookup returns CDR1 SGHRS and CDR2 YFSETQ.

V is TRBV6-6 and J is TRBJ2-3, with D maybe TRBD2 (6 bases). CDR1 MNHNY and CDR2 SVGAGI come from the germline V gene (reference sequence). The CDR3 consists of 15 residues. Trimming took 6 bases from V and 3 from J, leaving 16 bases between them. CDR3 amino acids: CASSTGLPNTDTQYF. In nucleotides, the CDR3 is TGTGCCAGCAGCACGGGACTGCCCAATACAGATACGCAGTATTTT.

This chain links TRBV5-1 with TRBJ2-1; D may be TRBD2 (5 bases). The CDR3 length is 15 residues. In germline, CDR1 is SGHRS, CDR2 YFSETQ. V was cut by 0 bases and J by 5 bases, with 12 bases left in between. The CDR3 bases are TGCGCCAGCAGCTTGGAAGGGAGTAGGGACAATGAGCAGTTCTTC. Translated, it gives CASSLEGSRDNEQFF.

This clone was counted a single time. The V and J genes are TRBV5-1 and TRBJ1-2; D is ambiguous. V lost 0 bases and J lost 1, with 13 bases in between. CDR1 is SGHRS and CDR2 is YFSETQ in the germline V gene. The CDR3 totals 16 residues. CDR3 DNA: TGCGCCAGCAGCTTGGGGGCTCACAGAAATAACTATGGCTACACCTTC. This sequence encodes CASSLGAHRNNYGYTF.